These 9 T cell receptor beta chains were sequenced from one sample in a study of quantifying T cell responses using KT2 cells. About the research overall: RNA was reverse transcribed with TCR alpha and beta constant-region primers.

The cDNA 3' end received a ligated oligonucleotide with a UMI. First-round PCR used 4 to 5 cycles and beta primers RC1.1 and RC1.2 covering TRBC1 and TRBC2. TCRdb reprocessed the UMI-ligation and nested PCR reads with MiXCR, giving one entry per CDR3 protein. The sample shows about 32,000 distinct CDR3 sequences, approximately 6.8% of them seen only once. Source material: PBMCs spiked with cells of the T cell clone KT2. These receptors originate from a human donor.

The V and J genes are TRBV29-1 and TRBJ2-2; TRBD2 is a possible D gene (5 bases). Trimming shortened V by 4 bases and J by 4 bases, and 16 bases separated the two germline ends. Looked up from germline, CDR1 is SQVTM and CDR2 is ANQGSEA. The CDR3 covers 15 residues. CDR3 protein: CSVGGFVSGTGELFF. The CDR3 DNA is TGCAGCGTTGGCGGGTTTGTATCCGGCACCGGGGAGCTGTTTTTT.

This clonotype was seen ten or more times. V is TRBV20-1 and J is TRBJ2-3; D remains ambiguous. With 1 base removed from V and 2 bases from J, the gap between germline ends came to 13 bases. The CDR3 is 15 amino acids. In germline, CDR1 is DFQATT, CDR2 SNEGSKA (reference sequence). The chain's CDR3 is CSARVLAAVTDTQYF. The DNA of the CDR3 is TGCAGTGCTAGAGTTTTGGCTGCAGTCACAGATACGCAGTATTTT.

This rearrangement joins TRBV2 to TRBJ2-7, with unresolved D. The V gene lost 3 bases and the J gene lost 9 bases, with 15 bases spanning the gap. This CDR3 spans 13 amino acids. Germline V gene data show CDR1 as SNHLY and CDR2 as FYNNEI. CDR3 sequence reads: CASSDLNDGRQYF. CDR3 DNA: TGTGCCAGCAGTGATCTTAACGATGGTAGGCAGTACTTC.

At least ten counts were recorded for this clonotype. The CDR3 sequence: CASTRMSTDTQYF. DNA of the CDR3: TGTGCCAGCACACGGATGAGCACAGATACGCAGTATTTT. V is TRBV5-4 and J is TRBJ2-3; no definite D call. Germline assignment: CDR1 SGHNT and CDR2 YYREEE (reference sequence). Trimming took off 6 bases at V and 0 bases at J, with 8 bases between the two ends. CDR3 length: 13 residues.

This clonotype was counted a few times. CDR3 nucleotide sequence: TGTGCCAGCAGCTCCGGGACAGGGGCGACAGATACGCAGTATTTT. Translating gives CASSSGTGATDTQYF. V and J are TRBV7-2 and TRBJ2-3, with TRBD1 matching over 10 bases. The germline CDR1 and CDR2 sequences are SGHTA and FQGNSA. V was pared by 4 bases and J by 3 bases, with 4 bases of the junction left unmatched. The CDR3 sequence is 15 residues long.

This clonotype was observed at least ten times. The CDR3 sequence is CASSPPREGHTEAFF. In DNA form, the CDR3 reads TGTGCCAGCAGTCCCCCCCGTGAGGGGCACACTGAAGCTTTCTTT. The chain recombines TRBV12-3 or TRBV12-4 with TRBJ1-1; D is perhaps TRBD1 (5 bases). This CDR3 region has 15 residues. V lost 5 bases and J lost 3, with 16 bases in between.

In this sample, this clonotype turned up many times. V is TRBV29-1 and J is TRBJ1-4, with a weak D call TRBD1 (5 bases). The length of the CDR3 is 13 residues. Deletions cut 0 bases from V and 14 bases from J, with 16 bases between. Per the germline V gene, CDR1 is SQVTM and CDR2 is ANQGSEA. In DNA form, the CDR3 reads TGCAGCGTTGAAGAATCGAGGTGGGGGATTCTGTTTTTT. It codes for CSVEESRWGILFF.

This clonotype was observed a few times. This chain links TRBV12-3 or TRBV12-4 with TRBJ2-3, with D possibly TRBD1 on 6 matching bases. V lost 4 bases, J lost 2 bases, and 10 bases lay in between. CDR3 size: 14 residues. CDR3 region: CASSSLGATDTQYF. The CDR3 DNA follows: TGTGCCAGCAGTTCCCTGGGGGCCACAGATACGCAGTATTTT.

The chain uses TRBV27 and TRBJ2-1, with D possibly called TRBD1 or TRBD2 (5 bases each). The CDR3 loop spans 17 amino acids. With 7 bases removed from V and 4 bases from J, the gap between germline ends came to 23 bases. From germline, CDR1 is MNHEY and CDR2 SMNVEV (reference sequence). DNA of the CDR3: TGTGCCAGCAAAAGTGCCACCGGGACGGAGTTATACAATGAGCAGTTCTTC. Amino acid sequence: CASKSATGTELYNEQFF.